This T cell receptor beta chain is from a study of T cell responses to AZD1222 COVID-19 vaccine. CDR3 length: 15 amino acids. Germline CDR1 SGHTA, CDR2 FQGTGA. V lost 1 base and J lost 5, with 12 bases in between. Regarding this clone: What it binds is not known.

Study results and caveats: Clonal diversity was possibly underestimated, and the donors were mostly white British, with more females.

TCRdb keeps only in-frame clones here, not all; method: immunoSEQ multiplex PCR. The table has 150,000 or so clones, roughly nine tenths seen once. Sequencing used peripheral blood, obtained after recovery from COVID-19. The chain has TRBV7-3 and TRBJ2-1; D is uncertain. This clonotype was obtained from an adult who had recovered from COVID-19. CDR3 coding DNA: TGTGCCAGCAGCTTAAGTCAGGCTTTGAACAATGAGCAGTTCTTC. This encodes CASSLSQALNNEQFF.